The subject of this entry is one T cell receptor beta chain. Its antigen is currently unknown. The data stem from a study of vaccination effects on CD4 cells after COVID-19. Study summary: Peptides at about 10 ug/ml and IL-2 at around 9.3 IU/ml were added to approximately 2 million PBMC per well. The study's findings and limits: Few convalescent patients were studied, and early post-infection samples were lacking. After vaccination, at late timepoints, clones induced by infection and by vaccine contracted markedly.

The authors isolated CD4+ T cells after 10 days of culture. Profiled with immunoSEQ multiplex PCR; TCRdb holds only in-frame clones, not every one. Of tens of thousands of clones listed, 65% to 70% were seen once; the top ten hold around 4.4%. The trim removed 2 bases at V and 8 bases at J, leaving 8 bases unmatched. Germline V CDR1 and CDR2: LGHDT, YNNKEL (reference sequence). CDR3 length equals 15 residues. This chain links TRBV3-1 (or the pseudogene TRBV3-2) with TRBJ2-4; 8 bases are shared with TRBD1. The material was CD4+ T cells from PBMCs cultured without peptide, obtained before COVID-19 vaccination. The sequence derives from a human donor who received a COVID-19 vaccine. Written as DNA, the CDR3 is TGTGCCAGCAGCCAATCCCCGACAGGGGTTGACATTCAGTACTTC. It encodes CASSQSPTGVDIQYF.